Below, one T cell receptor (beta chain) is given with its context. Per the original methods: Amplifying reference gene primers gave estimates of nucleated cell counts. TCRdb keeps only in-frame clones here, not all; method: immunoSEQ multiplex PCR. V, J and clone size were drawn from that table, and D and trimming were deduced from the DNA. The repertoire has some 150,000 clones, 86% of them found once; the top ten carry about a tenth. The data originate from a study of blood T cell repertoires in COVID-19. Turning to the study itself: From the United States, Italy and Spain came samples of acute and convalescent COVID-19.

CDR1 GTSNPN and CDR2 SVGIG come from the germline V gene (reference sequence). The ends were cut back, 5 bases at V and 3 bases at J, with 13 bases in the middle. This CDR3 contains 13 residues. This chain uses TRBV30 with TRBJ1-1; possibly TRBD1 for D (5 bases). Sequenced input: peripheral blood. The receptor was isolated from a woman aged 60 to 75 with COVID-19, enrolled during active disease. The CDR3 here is CAWDRGRDTEAFF. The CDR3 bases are TGTGCCTGGGACCGGGGGAGGGACACTGAAGCTTTCTTT.